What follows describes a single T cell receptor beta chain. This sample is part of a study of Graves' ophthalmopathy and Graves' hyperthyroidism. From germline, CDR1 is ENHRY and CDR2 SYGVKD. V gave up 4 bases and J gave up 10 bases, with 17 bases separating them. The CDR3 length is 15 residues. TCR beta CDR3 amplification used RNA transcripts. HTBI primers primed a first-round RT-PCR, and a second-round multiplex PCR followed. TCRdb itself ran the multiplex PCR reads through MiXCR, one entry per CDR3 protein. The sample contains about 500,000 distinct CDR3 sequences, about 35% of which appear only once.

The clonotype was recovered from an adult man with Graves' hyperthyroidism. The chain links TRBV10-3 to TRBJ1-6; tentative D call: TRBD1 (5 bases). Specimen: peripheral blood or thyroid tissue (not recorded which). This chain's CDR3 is CAISGDGAYGSPLHF. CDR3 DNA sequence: TGTGCCATCAGTGGGGATGGGGCCTATGGCTCACCCCTCCACTTT.